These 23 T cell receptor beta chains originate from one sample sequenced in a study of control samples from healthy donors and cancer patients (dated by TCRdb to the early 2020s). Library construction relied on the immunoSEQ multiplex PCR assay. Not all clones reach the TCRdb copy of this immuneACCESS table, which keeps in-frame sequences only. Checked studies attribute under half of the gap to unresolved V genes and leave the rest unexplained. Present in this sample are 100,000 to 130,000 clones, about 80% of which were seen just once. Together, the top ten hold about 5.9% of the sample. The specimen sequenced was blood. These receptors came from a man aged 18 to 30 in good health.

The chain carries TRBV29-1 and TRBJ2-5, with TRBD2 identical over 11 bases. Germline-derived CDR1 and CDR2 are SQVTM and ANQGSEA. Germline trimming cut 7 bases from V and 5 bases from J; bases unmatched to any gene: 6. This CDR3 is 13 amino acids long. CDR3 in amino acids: CSGLAGGRETQYF. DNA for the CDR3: TGCAGCGGCTTAGCGGGGGGGCGGGAGACCCAGTACTTC.

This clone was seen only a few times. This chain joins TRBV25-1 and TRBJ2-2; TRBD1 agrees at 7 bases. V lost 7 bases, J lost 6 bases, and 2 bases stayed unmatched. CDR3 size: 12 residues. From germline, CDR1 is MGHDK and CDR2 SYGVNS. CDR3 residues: CASTGGSGELFF. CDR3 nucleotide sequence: TGTGCCAGCACAGGGGGTTCCGGGGAGCTGTTTTTT. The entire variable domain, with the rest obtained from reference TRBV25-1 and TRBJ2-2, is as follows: EADIYQTPRYLVIGTGKKITLECSQTMGHDKMYWYQQDPGMELHLIHYSYGVNSTEKGDLSSESTVSRIRTEHFPLTLESARPSHTSQYLCASTGGSGELFFGEGSRLTVL.

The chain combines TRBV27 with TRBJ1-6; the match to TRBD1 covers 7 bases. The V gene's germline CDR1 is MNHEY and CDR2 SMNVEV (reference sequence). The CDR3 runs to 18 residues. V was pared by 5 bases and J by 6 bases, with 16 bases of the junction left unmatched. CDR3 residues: CASSLKRQGRESNSPLHF. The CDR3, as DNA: TGTGCCAGCAGTCTAAAACGACAGGGACGGGAGAGTAATTCACCCCTCCACTTT.

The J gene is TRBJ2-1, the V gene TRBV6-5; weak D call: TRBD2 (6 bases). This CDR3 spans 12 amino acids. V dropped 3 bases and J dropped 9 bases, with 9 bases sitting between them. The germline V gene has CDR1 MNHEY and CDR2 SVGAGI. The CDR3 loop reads CASSYRRGEQFF. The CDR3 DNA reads TGTGCCAGCAGTTATAGGCGGGGTGAGCAGTTCTTC.

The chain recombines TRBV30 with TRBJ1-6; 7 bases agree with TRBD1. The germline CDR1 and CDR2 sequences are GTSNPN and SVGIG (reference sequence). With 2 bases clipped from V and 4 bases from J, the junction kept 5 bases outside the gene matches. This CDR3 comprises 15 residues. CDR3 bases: TGTGCCTGGAGTCGGACAGGTCAATATAATTCACCCCTCCACTTT. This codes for CAWSRTGQYNSPLHF. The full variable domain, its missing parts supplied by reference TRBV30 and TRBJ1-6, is SQTIHQWPATLVQPVGSPLSLECTVEGTSNPNLYWYRQAAGRGLQLLFYSVGIGQISSEVPQNLSASRPQDRQFILSSKKLLLSDSGFYLCAWSRTGQYNSPLHFGNGTRLTVT.

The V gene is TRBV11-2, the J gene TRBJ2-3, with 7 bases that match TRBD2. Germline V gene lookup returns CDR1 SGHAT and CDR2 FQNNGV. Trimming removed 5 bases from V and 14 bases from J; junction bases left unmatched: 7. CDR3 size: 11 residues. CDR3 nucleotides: TGTGCCAGCAGCCCCGGGACTAAAACGTATTTT. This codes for CASSPGTKTYF.

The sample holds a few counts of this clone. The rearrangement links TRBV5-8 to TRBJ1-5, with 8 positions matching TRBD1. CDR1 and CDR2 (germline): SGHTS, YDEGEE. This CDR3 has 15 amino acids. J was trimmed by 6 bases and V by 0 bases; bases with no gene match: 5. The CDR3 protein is CASSLGTGTGQPQHF. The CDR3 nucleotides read TGTGCCAGCAGCTTGGGGACAGGGACGGGTCAGCCCCAGCATTTT. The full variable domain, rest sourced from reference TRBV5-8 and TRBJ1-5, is EAGVTQSPTHLIKTRGQQATLRCSPISGHTSVYWYQQALGLGLQFLLWYDEGEERNRGNFPPRFSGRQFPNYSSELNVNALELEDSALYLCASSLGTGTGQPQHFGDGTRLSIL.

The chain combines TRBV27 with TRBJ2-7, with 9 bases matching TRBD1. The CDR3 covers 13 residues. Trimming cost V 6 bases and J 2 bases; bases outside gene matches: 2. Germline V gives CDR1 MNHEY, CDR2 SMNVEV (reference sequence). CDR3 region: CASSRDRAYEQYF. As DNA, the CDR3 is TGTGCCAGCAGCCGGGACAGGGCCTACGAGCAGTACTTC.

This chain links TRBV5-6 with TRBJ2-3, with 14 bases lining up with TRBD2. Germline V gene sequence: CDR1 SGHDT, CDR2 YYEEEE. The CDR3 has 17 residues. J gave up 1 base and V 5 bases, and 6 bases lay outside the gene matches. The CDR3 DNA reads TGTGCCAGCAGTTCTGAGGGACTAGCGGGGGGCACAGATACGCAGTATTTT. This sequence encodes CASSSEGLAGGTDTQYF.

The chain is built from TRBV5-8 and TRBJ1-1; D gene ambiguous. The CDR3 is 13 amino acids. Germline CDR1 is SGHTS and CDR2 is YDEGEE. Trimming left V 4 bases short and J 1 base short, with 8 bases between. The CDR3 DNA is TGTGCCAGCAGCCCAAGGAGGAACACTGAAGCTTTCTTT. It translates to CASSPRRNTEAFF.

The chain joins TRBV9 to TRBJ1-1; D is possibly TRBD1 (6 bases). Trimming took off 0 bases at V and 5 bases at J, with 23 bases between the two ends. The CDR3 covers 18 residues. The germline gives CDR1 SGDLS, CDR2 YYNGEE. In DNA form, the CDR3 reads TGTGCCAGCAGCGTAGAGGAGGCAGGGGCATTTTTTCAGACTGAAGCTTTCTTT. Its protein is CASSVEEAGAFFQTEAFF.

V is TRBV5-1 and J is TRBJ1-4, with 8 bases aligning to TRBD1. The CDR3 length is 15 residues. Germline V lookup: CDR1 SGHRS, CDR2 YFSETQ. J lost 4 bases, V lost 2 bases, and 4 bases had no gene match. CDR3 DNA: TGCGCCAGCAGCTTTGGGACAGGTTTTAATGAAAAACTGTTTTTT. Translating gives CASSFGTGFNEKLFF.

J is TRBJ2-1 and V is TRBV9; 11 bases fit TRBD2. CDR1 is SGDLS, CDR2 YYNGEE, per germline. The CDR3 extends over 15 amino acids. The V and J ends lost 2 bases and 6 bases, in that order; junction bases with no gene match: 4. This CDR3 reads CASSVSGGVSNEQFF. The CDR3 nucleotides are TGTGCCAGCAGCGTTAGCGGGGGGGTTAGCAATGAGCAGTTCTTC.

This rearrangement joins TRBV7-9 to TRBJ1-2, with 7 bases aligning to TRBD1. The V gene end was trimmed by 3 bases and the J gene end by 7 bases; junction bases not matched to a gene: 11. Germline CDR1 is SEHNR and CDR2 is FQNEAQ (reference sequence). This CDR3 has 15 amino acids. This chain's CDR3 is CASSFSMTGIGGYTF. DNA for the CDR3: TGTGCCAGCAGCTTCTCTATGACAGGGATCGGTGGCTACACCTTC.

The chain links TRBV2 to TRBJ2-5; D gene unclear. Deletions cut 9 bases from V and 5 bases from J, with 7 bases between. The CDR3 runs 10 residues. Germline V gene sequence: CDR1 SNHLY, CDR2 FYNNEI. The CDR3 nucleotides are TGTGCCAGTGTCTGGGAGACCCAGTACTTC. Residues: CASVWETQYF.

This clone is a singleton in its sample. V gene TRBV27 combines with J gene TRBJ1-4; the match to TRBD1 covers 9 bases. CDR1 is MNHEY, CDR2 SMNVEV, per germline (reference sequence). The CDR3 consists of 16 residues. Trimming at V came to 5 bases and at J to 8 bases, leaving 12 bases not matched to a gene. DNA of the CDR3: TGTGCCAGCAGTGACCTGTCGGACAGGGGACGGGAAAAACTGTTTTTT. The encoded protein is CASSDLSDRGREKLFF. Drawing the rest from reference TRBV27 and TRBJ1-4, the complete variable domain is EAQVTQNPRYLITVTGKKLTVTCSQNMNHEYMSWYRQDPGLGLRQIYYSMNVEVTDKGDVPEGYKVSRKEKRNFPLILESPSPNQTSLYFCASSDLSDRGREKLFFGSGTQLSVL.

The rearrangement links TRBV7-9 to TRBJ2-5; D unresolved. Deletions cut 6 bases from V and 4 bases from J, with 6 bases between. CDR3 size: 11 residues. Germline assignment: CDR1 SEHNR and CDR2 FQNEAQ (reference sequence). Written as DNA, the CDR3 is TGTGCCAGCAGGGCTGCAGAGACCCAGTACTTC. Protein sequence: CASRAAETQYF.

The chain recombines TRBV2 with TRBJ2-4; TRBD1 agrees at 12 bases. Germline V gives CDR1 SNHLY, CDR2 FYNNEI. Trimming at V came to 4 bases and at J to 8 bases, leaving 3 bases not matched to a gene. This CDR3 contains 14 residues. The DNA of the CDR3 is TGTGCCAGCAGTGCCGGGACAGGGGGCTACATTCAGTACTTC. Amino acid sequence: CASSAGTGGYIQYF.

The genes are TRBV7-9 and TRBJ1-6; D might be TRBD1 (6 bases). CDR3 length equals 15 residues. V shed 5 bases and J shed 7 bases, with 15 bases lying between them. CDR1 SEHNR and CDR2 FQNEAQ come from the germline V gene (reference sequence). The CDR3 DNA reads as TGTGCCAGCAGCCAACAGGGATTTAAGAATTCACCCCTCCACTTT. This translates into CASSQQGFKNSPLHF.

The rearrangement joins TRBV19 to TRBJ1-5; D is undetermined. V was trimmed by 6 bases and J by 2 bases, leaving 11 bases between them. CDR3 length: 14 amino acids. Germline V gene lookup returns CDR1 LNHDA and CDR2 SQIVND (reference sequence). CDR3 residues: CASRIPGGNQPQHF. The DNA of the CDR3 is TGTGCCAGTAGGATACCTGGTGGCAATCAGCCCCAGCATTTT.

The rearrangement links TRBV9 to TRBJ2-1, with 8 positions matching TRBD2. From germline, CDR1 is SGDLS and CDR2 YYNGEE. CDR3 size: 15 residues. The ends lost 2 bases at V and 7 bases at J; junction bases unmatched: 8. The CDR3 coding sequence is TGTGCCAGCAGCGTGACCCGGGGGGGTCGGAATGAGCAGTTCTTC. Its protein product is CASSVTRGGRNEQFF.

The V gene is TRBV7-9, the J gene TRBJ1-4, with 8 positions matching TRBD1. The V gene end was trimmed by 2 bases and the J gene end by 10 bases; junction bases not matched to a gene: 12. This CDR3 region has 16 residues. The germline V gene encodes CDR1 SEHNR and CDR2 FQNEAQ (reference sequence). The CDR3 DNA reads TGTGCCAGCAGCTTAAAGTTCCCCGGGACAGGACCAAAACTGTTTTTT. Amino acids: CASSLKFPGTGPKLFF.

The CDR3 nucleotides read TGTGCCAGCAGCGTGACAGGATTGAACACTGAAGCTTTCTTT. Amino acid sequence: CASSVTGLNTEAFF. The chain carries TRBV11-2 and TRBJ1-1, with a weak D call TRBD1 (6 bases). V was shortened by 5 bases and J by 0 bases, with 10 bases between the two germline ends. Per germline, CDR1 SGHAT and CDR2 FQNNGV. The CDR3 sequence is 14 residues long.